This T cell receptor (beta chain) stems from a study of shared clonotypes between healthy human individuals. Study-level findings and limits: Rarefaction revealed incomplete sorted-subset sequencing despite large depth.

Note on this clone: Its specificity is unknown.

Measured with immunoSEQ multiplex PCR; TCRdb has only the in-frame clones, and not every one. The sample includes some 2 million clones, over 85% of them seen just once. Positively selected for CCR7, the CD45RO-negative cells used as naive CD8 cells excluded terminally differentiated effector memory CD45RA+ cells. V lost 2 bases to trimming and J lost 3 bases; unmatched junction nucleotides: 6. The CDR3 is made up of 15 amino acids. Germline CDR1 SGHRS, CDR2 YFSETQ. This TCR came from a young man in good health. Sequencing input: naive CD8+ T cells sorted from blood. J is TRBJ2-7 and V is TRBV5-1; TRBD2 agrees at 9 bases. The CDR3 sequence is CASSFSSGIYYEQYF. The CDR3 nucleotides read TGCGCCAGCAGCTTCTCTAGCGGGATTTACTACGAGCAGTACTTC.